This T cell receptor (beta chain) was identified in a study of shared clonotypes between healthy human individuals (dated by TCRdb to about 2020). With respect to the entire study: The cohort included a few men and two women between 18 and 49 years of age. Libraries were prepared and TCR repertoires were sequenced by different laboratories using diverse techniques, in order to increase sequencing depth and limit assay-specific biases. For each donor, CD4 naive and CD4 memory were each run on three plates, CD8 naive on two plates, and CD8 memory on one plate. The study deeply sequenced blood TCR repertoires of five healthy adults to estimate repertoire size and the extent of clonotype sharing between individuals. Leukapheresis yielded between about 0.94 and 8.9 billion PBMCs per donor.

Donors were healthy HIV-negative adults with no recently reported acute infections or vaccinations. All donors were Caucasian adults living in Nashville, Tennessee, USA. CD4+ T cells were enriched through magnetic negative selection, after which naive cells were positively selected on CD45RA and the remaining negative fraction served as the memory subset. Blood was collected by leukapheresis, and PBMCs were isolated by Ficoll-Histopaque density gradient centrifugation and then cryopreserved in liquid nitrogen vapor phase. Analytical flow cytometry was used to check the purity and quantity of every magnetically sorted T cell population. Genomic DNA was isolated from each sorted fraction and quantified by UV absorbance on a Nanodrop 2000c. As concerns this clone: The clone's antigen remains unknown. Nothing much larger sits one base from this clone, and base qualities are not available.

The paper as a whole reports these results and caveats: Only blood was sampled, and tissue TCR repertoires likely differ from those in blood. Even with the large sequencing depth, rarefaction of the sorted-subset datasets indicated that sequencing was incomplete. Approximately 5% of naive CD4, 3.5% of naive CD8, about 2.1% of memory CD4, and about 0.4% of memory CD8 clonotypes were shared across a few donors. Because the study included a small number of donors, the genetic and exposure-history diversity represented was limited. Clonotypes shared by all four sorted-subset donors showed higher generation probabilities than non-shared clonotypes. Naive subsets generally had larger estimated clonotype richness than memory subsets. Pairwise subsampling led to the expectation that sequencing depth would affect the degree of clonotype sharing among donors.

Using the deep immunoSEQ assay, TCR CDR3 regions were amplified from genomic DNA by multiplex PCR. Extracted genomic DNA from each cell subset was spread evenly across all wells of several immunoSEQ 96-well plates, with each plate serving as a replicate. For sorted subsets, each replicate PCR was loaded with around 200 ng genomic DNA, equivalent to roughly 30,000 T cell genomes. Purified libraries were quantified with a Qubit 3.0 fluorometer, sized on a Bioanalyzer 2100, and re-quantified with the KAPA Library Quantification kit. Every immunoSEQ 96-well plate was sequenced on a dedicated single-read 150-cycle Illumina NextSeq 550 flow cell. As for the original processing: Because the immunoSEQ output held only junctional sequences and lacked quality scores, the filtering could not match the filtering applied to full-length reads. Sequences were annotated with PyIR, a Python wrapper for IgBLAST v1.9, and V/J genes and CDR3 were assigned using IMGT germline references. Any read was removed if the V/J assignment was weak (E-value above 1e-6), the CDR3 was missing, or the read contained stop codons, out-of-frame junctions, or ambiguous translated residues. A V3J clonotype was defined by an identical inferred V gene, J gene, and CDR3 amino acid sequence. Percentage overlap between repertoires was computed as shared unique clonotypes divided by the size of the smaller repertoire. Richness of each repertoire was evaluated using RTK rarefaction, the Chao1 estimator, and Recon v2.1 estimates of unobserved clonotypes. Generation probabilities for all TCRbeta clonotypes obtained by the gDNA method from several donors were computed using OLGA. TCRdb mirrors the immuneACCESS table, restricted to in-frame sequences. Some clones are absent from its copies; in checked studies, under half trace to an unresolved V gene, and the reason for the others is unknown. The V and J calls and the clone size are those of that table, but D and trimming were determined from the DNA. Within this sample are about 2,500,000 clones, with more than 90% of them counted one time only. The ten largest clones take up roughly 0.15% of the sample.

V is pared back by 5 bases and J by 9 bases, with 14 bases lying between the germline termini. From the cysteine up to the phenylalanine, the CDR3 has a length of 13 residues. Of all the DNA, just the CDR3 is kept, 39 bases in frame from base 1. CDR1 and CDR2 were assigned from the germline V gene as SGHVS and FNYEAQ. The origin of this receptor is a man aged 18 to 35 in good health. The specimen sequenced was naive CD4+ T cells sorted from blood. Reading the label with the study, this specimen's cell subset or site is: CD45RA+ positively selected. The chain is assembled from TRBV7-6 and TRBJ2-1; the D segment could be TRBD2, given 6 matching bases. The CDR3 sequence is CASSRDRGGEQFF. The bases read TGTGCCAGCAGCCGTGACCGGGGAGGTGAGCAGTTCTTC.